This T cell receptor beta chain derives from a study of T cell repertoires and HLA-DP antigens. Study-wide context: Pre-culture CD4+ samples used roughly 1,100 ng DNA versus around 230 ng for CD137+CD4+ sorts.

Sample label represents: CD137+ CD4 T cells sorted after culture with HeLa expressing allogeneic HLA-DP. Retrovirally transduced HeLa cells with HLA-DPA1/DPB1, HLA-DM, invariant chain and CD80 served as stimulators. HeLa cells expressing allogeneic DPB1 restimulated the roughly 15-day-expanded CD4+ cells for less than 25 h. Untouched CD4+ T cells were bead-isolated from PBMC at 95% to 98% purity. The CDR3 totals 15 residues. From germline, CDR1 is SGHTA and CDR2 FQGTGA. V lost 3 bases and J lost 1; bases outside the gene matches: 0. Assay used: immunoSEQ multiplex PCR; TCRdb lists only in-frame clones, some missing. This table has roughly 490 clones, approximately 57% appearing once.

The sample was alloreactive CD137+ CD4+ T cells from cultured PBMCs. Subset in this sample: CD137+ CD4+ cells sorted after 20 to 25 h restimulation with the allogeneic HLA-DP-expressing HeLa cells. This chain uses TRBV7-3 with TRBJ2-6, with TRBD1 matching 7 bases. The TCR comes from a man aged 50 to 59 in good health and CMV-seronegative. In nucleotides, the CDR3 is TGTGCCAGCAGCTTGACAGGGTCTGGGGCCAACGTCCTGACTTTC. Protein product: CASSLTGSGANVLTF.